This paragraph covers one T cell receptor beta chain sequence. Two oligonucleotides, mixed equimolar, formed the beta constant-region primer covering TRBC1 and TRBC2. Four rounds of PCR amplified the ligated cDNA using nested alpha and beta constant-region primers plus SP2. A single record per CDR3 protein comes from TCRdb applying MiXCR to the UMI-ligation and nested PCR reads. The sample carries tens of thousands of distinct CDR3 sequences, around 9% recorded once. The sample belongs to a study of naive and memory T cell subsets. V trimming: 5 bases; J trimming: 4 bases; junction bases outside the gene matches: 7. Germline CDR1 is MNHEY and CDR2 is SMNVEV (reference sequence). The CDR3 has 14 residues.

The genes are TRBV27 and TRBJ1-2, with 7 bases identical to TRBD1. The sample comprised central memory CD8+ T cells from blood. The TCR originated in a human donor in good health. The CDR3 coding sequence is TGTGCCAGCAGTCAACTATCAGGGGGCTATGGCTACACCTTC. Protein sequence: CASSQLSGGYGYTF.